One and the same sample provided the 24 T cell receptor beta chains below, sequenced in a study of control samples from healthy donors and cancer patients (dated by TCRdb to 2020 to 2021). The library relied on the immunoSEQ multiplex PCR assay. The immuneACCESS repertoire file appears here via TCRdb, limited to in-frame rearrangements. These files lack a portion of the clones; in checked studies, under half of the deficit traces to unresolved V genes, and the cause of the others is not known. The sample data list around 170,000 clones, and nearly 90% of these were observed just once. 1.3% to 1.5% of the sample is taken by the ten largest. Source material: blood. The receptor set was obtained from a woman aged 45 to 65 in good health.

The rearrangement uses TRBV18 and TRBJ2-3; D perhaps matches TRBD1 (5 bases). Trimming took 2 bases from V and 2 from J, leaving 8 bases between them. The CDR3 consists of 14 residues. CDR1 is KGHSH, CDR2 LQKENI, per germline. The CDR3 DNA sequence: TGTGCCAGCTCACCAGGGGCGTTCACAGATACGCAGTATTTT. Its protein is CASSPGAFTDTQYF.

The gene calls are TRBV30 and TRBJ1-2; tentatively, D is TRBD1 (5 bases). Germline V gene sequence: CDR1 GTSNPN, CDR2 SVGIG (reference sequence). V was clipped by 3 bases and J by 9 bases, with 8 bases between them. There are 10 residues in the CDR3. The CDR3 nucleotides are TGTGCCTGGAGACCGGACAGCTACACCTTC. Protein product: CAWRPDSYTF. Full variable domain (remainder filled in from reference TRBV30 and TRBJ1-2): SQTIHQWPATLVQPVGSPLSLECTVEGTSNPNLYWYRQAAGRGLQLLFYSVGIGQISSEVPQNLSASRPQDRQFILSSKKLLLSDSGFYLCAWRPDSYTFGSGTRLTVV.

The rearrangement joins TRBV7-2 to TRBJ2-5; D gene ambiguous. The V gene's germline CDR1 is SGHTA and CDR2 FQGNSA. The CDR3 loop spans 17 amino acids. Trimming stripped 1 base from V and 5 bases from J, with 20 bases between. In DNA, the CDR3 is TGTGCCAGCAGCTTAGTGCATGGGTTTGGTAGCCTTGAGACCCAGTACTTC. The encoded protein is CASSLVHGFGSLETQYF.

In nucleotides, the CDR3 is TGTGCCAGCAGTGGGGGATCTCACGAGCAGTACTTC. Protein: CASSGGSHEQYF. V and J are TRBV9 and TRBJ2-7; possibly TRBD1 or TRBD2 for D (5 bases each). In germline, CDR1 is SGDLS, CDR2 YYNGEE. V was pared by 5 bases and J by 5 bases, with 11 bases between. There are 12 residues in the CDR3.

In this sample, this clone turned up once. The chain's CDR3 is CASSTAGQGRENTEAFF. Here the CDR3 DNA reads TGTGCCAGCAGTACCGCGGGACAGGGACGGGAAAACACTGAAGCTTTCTTT. V and J are TRBV28 and TRBJ1-1; 9 bases fit TRBD1. V was pared by 5 bases and J by 2 bases, with 12 bases of the junction left unmatched. The CDR3 covers 17 residues. Germline CDR1 MDHEN, CDR2 SYDVKM.

Regarding this clone: The sample contains more than one DNA sequence encoding this CDR3. The rearrangement uses TRBV14 and TRBJ1-2; the D is unclear. V lost 3 bases, J lost 0 bases, and 5 bases lay in between. The CDR3 consists of 13 residues. Germline values: CDR1 SGHDN, CDR2 FVKESK. CDR3 coding DNA: TGTGCCAGCAGCCAGGGCACTAACTATGGCTACACCTTC. It is translated as CASSQGTNYGYTF.

This clone was recorded only once. The V call is TRBV18, the J call TRBJ2-1; no definite D call. CDR3 length equals 11 residues. The germline V gene encodes CDR1 KGHSH and CDR2 LQKENI. V dropped 0 bases and J dropped 10 bases, with 4 bases sitting between them. In DNA, the CDR3 is TGTGCCAGCTCACCACCCGGAGAGCAGTTCTTC. It translates to CASSPPGEQFF.

The V gene is TRBV15, the J gene TRBJ2-5; a possible D gene is TRBD1 (6 bases). The length of the CDR3 is 12 residues. Germline-derived CDR1 and CDR2 are LNHNV and YYDKDF (reference sequence). V was shortened by 6 bases and J by 3 bases, with 8 bases between the two germline ends. CDR3 sequence: CATSPGEETQYF. The CDR3 DNA reads TGTGCCACCAGTCCAGGGGAAGAGACCCAGTACTTC. Drawing the rest from reference TRBV15 and TRBJ2-5, the complete variable domain is DAMVIQNPRYQVTQFGKPVTLSCSQTLNHNVMYWYQQKSSQAPKLLFHYYDKDFNNEADTPDNFQSRRPNTSFCFLDIRSPGLGDTAMYLCATSPGEETQYFGPGTRLLVL.

This rearrangement joins TRBV4-3 to TRBJ1-2; possibly TRBD1 for D (5 bases). V dropped 4 bases and J dropped 7 bases, with 22 bases sitting between them. Germline CDR1 LGHNA, CDR2 YSLEER. CDR3 length: 16 amino acids. This CDR3 is CASSLSGGAREGGYTF. In DNA form, the CDR3 reads TGCGCCAGCAGCCTTTCAGGCGGGGCCAGGGAGGGTGGCTACACCTTC.

Regarding this clone: Sequence at one end of the junction differs from germline and may be a read error. The chain combines TRBV6-5 with TRBJ1-2, with 7 nucleotides matching TRBD1. The CDR3 has 14 residues. Germline assignment: CDR1 MNHEY and CDR2 SVGAGI. The CDR3, as DNA: TGTGCCAGCAGCTTTTCGGGACAGTTGGGGGGATACTCCTTC. Its protein product is CASSFSGQLGGYSF.

The chain joins TRBV9 to TRBJ2-7, with 7 bases identical to TRBD1. From germline, CDR1 is SGDLS and CDR2 YYNGEE. V lost 7 bases and J lost 6; bases outside the gene matches: 13. This CDR3 has 14 amino acids. The CDR3 DNA reads TGTGCCAGCGCCCCTACAGGGGCCTCAATCGAGCAGTACTTC. Protein sequence: CASAPTGASIEQYF.

The chain couples TRBV7-8 to TRBJ1-4; D is unclear. CDR3 size: 12 residues. CDR1 SGHVS and CDR2 FQNEAQ come from the germline V gene. Trimming stripped 1 base from V and 8 bases from J, with 5 bases between. CDR3 protein: CASSLVGEKLFF. As DNA, the CDR3 is TGTGCCAGCAGCTTAGTTGGAGAAAAACTGTTTTTT.

This chain joins TRBV7-2 and TRBJ1-5; D gene ambiguous. The CDR3 is 14 amino acids. Germline assignment: CDR1 SGHTA and CDR2 FQGNSA. V was cut by 5 bases and J by 3 bases, with 11 bases left in between. CDR3 sequence: CASSQTRNNQPQHF. CDR3 DNA sequence: TGTGCCAGCAGCCAAACCCGAAACAATCAGCCCCAGCATTTT.

The chain joins TRBV7-8 to TRBJ2-5, with TRBD1 as a possible D gene (6 bases). The CDR3 consists of 16 residues. Germline V gives CDR1 SGHVS, CDR2 FQNEAQ. Deletions cut 5 bases from V and 2 bases from J, with 18 bases between. Written as DNA, the CDR3 is TGTGCCAGCAGCCAAAGCGACAGGAGGAGGCAAGAGACCCAGTACTTC. This gives the protein CASSQSDRRRQETQYF.

On this clone: Other DNA sequences within the sample encode an identical CDR3. The chain recombines TRBV18 with TRBJ2-1; D gene unclear. Per the germline V gene, CDR1 is KGHSH and CDR2 is LQKENI. V lost 3 bases and J 7 bases, leaving 4 bases between the germline ends. This CDR3 spans 11 amino acids. The CDR3 sequence is CASSPKNEQFF. CDR3 DNA: TGTGCCAGCTCACCTAAGAATGAGCAGTTCTTC. Supplemented by reference TRBV18 and TRBJ2-1, the full variable domain reads NAGVMQNPRHLVRRRGQEARLRCSPMKGHSHVYWYRQLPEEGLKFMVYLQKENIIDESGMPKERFSAEFPKEGPSILRIQQVVRGDSAAYFCASSPKNEQFFGPGTRLTVL.

The V call is TRBV28, the J call TRBJ1-5, with D possibly being TRBD1 (6 bases). Germline CDR1 MDHEN, CDR2 SYDVKM. The CDR3 spans 13 residues. CDR3 sequence (DNA): TGTGCGACCAGGGGAGATCTGGGTCAGCCCCAGCATTTT. This encodes CATRGDLGQPQHF.

The rearrangement links TRBV28 to TRBJ1-5; D is undetermined. The V gene's germline CDR1 is MDHEN and CDR2 SYDVKM. V lost 7 bases and J lost 4, with 17 bases in between. The CDR3 has 15 residues. The chain's CDR3 is CASTDTSFSNQPQHF. CDR3 coding DNA: TGTGCCAGCACTGACACGTCATTTTCTAATCAGCCCCAGCATTTT.

The rearrangement joins TRBV5-4 to TRBJ1-2, with 7 positions matching TRBD1. V shed 5 bases, J shed 4 bases, and the junction held 14 bases outside the gene matches. This CDR3 is built from 16 residues. Germline values: CDR1 SGHNT, CDR2 YYREEE (reference sequence). The CDR3 DNA is TGTGCCAGCAGGTCTGGACAGGCCTCCAGAAGCTATGGCTACACCTTC. It translates to CASRSGQASRSYGYTF.

This clone was observed a few times. The rearrangement uses TRBV13 and TRBJ2-7, with TRBD1 identical over 10 bases. The J segment lost 2 bases and the V segment lost 3 bases, leaving 4 bases of the junction unmatched. CDR1 PRHDT and CDR2 FYEKMQ come from the germline V gene (reference sequence). CDR3 length: 15 residues. DNA for the CDR3: TGTGCCAGCAGCTTTGGACAGGGGGTAGCCTACGAGCAGTACTTC. Its protein product is CASSFGQGVAYEQYF. The full variable domain, rest sourced from reference TRBV13 and TRBJ2-7, is AAGVIQSPRHLIKEKRETATLKCYPIPRHDTVYWYQQGPGQDPQFLISFYEKMQSDKGSIPDRFSAQQFSDYHSELNMSSLELGDSALYFCASSFGQGVAYEQYFGPGTRLTVT.

The chain carries TRBV30 and TRBJ1-6; D is unclear. Looked up from germline, CDR1 is GTSNPN and CDR2 is SVGIG (reference sequence). With 1 base removed from V and 7 bases from J, the gap between germline ends came to 17 bases. The CDR3 loop spans 16 amino acids. The CDR3 sequence: CAWSEVGSSRNSPLHF. The DNA for the CDR3 is TGTGCCTGGAGTGAGGTTGGGAGCAGTCGAAATTCACCCCTCCACTTT.

The chain employs TRBV30 and TRBJ2-3; 8 positions agree with TRBD2. J was trimmed by 6 bases and V by 8 bases; bases with no gene match: 13. Germline CDR1 and CDR2: GTSNPN and SVGIG (reference sequence). The CDR3 is made up of 14 amino acids. The CDR3 DNA follows: TGTGCCCTCTCGACCAGCGGGAGTGCGGATACGCAGTATTTT. Its translation: CALSTSGSADTQYF.

This chain joins TRBV9 and TRBJ1-5; the D gene is possibly TRBD1 (6 bases). The CDR3 length is 13 residues. Per germline, CDR1 SGDLS and CDR2 YYNGEE. Trimming removed 5 bases at V and 8 bases at J, with 14 bases between. This CDR3 is CASSRDIGKPQHF. Here the CDR3 DNA reads TGTGCCAGCAGTCGGGACATCGGAAAGCCCCAGCATTTT.

V gene TRBV27 combines with J gene TRBJ2-2; D ambiguous. CDR1 is MNHEY, CDR2 SMNVEV, per germline (reference sequence). The CDR3 runs to 15 residues. Trimming removed 3 bases from V and 1 base from J, with 9 bases in between. Here the CDR3 reads CASSLNSWNTGELFF. CDR3 nucleotide sequence: TGTGCCAGCAGTTTGAACTCTTGGAACACCGGGGAGCTGTTTTTT.

This chain links TRBV7-8 with TRBJ1-2; perhaps TRBD1 as D (5 bases). With 4 bases removed from V and 0 bases from J, the gap between germline ends came to 12 bases. Germline loops: CDR1 SGHVS, CDR2 FQNEAQ. This CDR3 has 15 amino acids. CDR3 loop: CASSSGGPANYGYTF. The CDR3 region has the DNA TGTGCCAGCAGCTCCGGGGGTCCAGCTAACTATGGCTACACCTTC.